This is a list of T cell receptor beta chains from one sample in a study of T cell responses to AZD1222 COVID-19 vaccine. Repertoires were generated with immunoSEQ multiplex PCR, while TCRdb's copy carries only in-frame clones and drops some. Among under 95,000 clones listed, approximately 89% were seen once. Sequencing used peripheral blood, obtained on day 0 of AZD1222 vaccination. These receptors were collected from an adult in good health. Both conserved end residues are part of each CDR3. The order of the fields is clone size, J gene, D gene, V gene, CDR3 protein, CDR3 DNA. The D gene is left open where the match is weak. Clone size appears in some rows only: once, few, many, or a class for an expanded clone.

.,TRBJ2-3,.,TRBV7-2,CASSLNSGRNTDTQYF,TGTGCCAGCAGCTTAAATTCGGGAAGAAACACAGATACGCAGTATTTT
.,TRBJ1-6,TRBD1,TRBV2,CASSVKDRGSPLHF,TGTGCCAGCAGTGTTAAAGACAGGGGCTCACCCCTCCACTTT
few,TRBJ2-2,TRBD2,TRBV27,CASSLSGLAGTGELFF,TGTGCCAGCAGTTTATCAGGACTAGCGGGCACCGGGGAGCTGTTTTTT
.,TRBJ2-3,.,TRBV3-1/TRBV3-2,CASSQIPTDTQYF,TGTGCCAGCAGCCAAATCCCCACAGATACGCAGTATTTT
once,TRBJ1-5,TRBD1,TRBV19,CASRQTGSEQPQHF,TGTGCCAGCAGGCAGACAGGGTCGGAACAGCCCCAGCATTTT
.,TRBJ2-3,.,TRBV6-4,CASSETSHDTQYF,TGTGCCAGCAGCGAGACCAGCCACGATACGCAGTATTTT
.,TRBJ2-7,TRBD2,TRBV4-1,CASSQGGTRLYEQYF,TGCGCCAGCAGCCAAGGGGGGACTAGGCTCTACGAGCAGTACTTC
.,TRBJ2-4,.,TRBV29-1,CSAGPDIAKNIQYF,TGCAGCGCGGGACCCGATATAGCCAAAAACATTCAGTACTTC
.,TRBJ1-2,TRBD1,TRBV5-4,CASSFWTGGNYGYTF,TGTGCCAGCAGCTTTTGGACAGGGGGCAACTATGGCTACACCTTC
.,TRBJ2-1,TRBD2,TRBV6-2/TRBV6-3,CASSELAGVYNEQFF,TGTGCCAGCAGCGAACTAGCGGGGGTATACAATGAGCAGTTCTTC
.,TRBJ2-7,.,TRBV12-3/TRBV12-4,CASSLVASYEQYF,TGTGCCAGCAGTTTAGTTGCCAGCTACGAGCAGTACTTC
.,TRBJ2-2,.,TRBV25-1,CASSESGGGRTGELFF,TGTGCCAGCAGTGAATCCGGGGGAGGACGCACCGGGGAGCTGTTTTTT
.,TRBJ1-1,.,TRBV5-4,CASSLPPSTEAFF,TGTGCCAGCAGCTTGCCCCCTAGCACTGAAGCTTTCTTT
.,TRBJ1-5,TRBD1,TRBV3-1/TRBV3-2,CASSGQGLSNQPQHF,TGTGCCAGCAGCGGACAGGGGCTTAGCAATCAGCCCCAGCATTTT
.,TRBJ1-4,.,TRBV30,CAWSPEGTNEKLFF,TGTGCCTGGAGCCCAGAGGGGACTAATGAAAAACTGTTTTTT
.,TRBJ2-3,.,TRBV5-1,CASSPRGLDHTDTQYF,TGCGCCAGCAGCCCTCGGGGGCTAGACCACACAGATACGCAGTATTTT
once,TRBJ1-2,.,TRBV3-1/TRBV3-2,CASSPSLTDGYYGYTF,TGTGCCAGCAGCCCTTCCCTTACGGACGGATACTATGGCTACACCTTC